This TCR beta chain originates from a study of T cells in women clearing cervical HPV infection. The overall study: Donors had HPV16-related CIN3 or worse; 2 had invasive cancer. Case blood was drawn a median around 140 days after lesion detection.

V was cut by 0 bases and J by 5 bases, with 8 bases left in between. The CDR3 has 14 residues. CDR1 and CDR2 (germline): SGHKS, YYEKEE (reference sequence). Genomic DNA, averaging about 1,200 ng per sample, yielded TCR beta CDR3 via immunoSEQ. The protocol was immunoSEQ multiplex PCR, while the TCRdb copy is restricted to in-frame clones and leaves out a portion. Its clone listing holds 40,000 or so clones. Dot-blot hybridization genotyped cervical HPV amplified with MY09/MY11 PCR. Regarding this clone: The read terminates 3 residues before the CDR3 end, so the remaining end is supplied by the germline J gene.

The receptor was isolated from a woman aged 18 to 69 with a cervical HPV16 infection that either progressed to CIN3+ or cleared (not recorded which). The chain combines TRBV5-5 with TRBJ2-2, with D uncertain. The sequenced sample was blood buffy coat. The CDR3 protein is CASSLDLRTGELFF. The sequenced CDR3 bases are TGTGCCAGCAGCTTGGATTTGCGTACCGGGGAG.